This TCR beta chain was sequenced during a study of post-analysis software for immune sequencing data. Study background: Patients with relapsing-remitting, secondary progressive and progressive-relapsing multiple sclerosis courses were all represented. General study findings and limits: Relative to controls, patients with multiple sclerosis showed significantly lower normalized Chao1 diversity. Controls had lower frequencies than patients of about 5 TRBV segments, which included TRBV5-6, TRBV5-1 and TRBV20-1. Samples from a shared batch, those prepared together, strongly co-clustered by F measure.

Unique molecular identifiers tagged the TCR beta cDNA libraries. T cells numbering roughly 1 to 10 million yielded cDNA molecules that totaled about 500,000. TCRdb re-analysed the PCR reads in MiXCR, keeping a single row per CDR3 protein. The sample contains 500,000 to 600,000 distinct CDR3 sequences, 44% of which appear only once. Concerning this clonotype itself: Antigen specificity is unknown.

J gave up 0 bases and V 7 bases, and 5 bases lay outside the gene matches. The CDR3 is 14 amino acids. The chain links TRBV12-3 or TRBV12-4 to TRBJ1-2, with 7 bases that match TRBD1. The sequence was collected from a girl aged 5-17 years with multiple sclerosis. The sequenced material came from blood. The DNA of the CDR3 is TGTGCCAGCACCCGGGACAGCTCTAACTATGGCTACACCTTC. Translating it yields CASTRDSSNYGYTF.